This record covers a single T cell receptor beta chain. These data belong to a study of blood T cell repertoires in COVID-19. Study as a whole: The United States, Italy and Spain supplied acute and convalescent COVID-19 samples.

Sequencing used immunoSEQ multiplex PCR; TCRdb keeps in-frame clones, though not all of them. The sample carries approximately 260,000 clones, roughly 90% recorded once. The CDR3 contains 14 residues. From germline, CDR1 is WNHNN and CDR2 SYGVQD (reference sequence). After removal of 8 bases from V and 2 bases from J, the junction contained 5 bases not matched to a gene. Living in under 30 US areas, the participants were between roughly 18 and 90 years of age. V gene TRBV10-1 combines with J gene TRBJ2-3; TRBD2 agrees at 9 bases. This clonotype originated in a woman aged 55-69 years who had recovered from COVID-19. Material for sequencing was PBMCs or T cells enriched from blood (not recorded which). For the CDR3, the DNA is TGCGCCAGCTCTCTAGCGGGACTCACAGATACGCAGTATTTT. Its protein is CASSLAGLTDTQYF.